This entry lists 29 T cell receptor beta chains sequenced from one sample in a study of human T cells and chemical hapten exposure listed by TCRdb under 2021. Libraries were made using RACE. Reads for this sample came from a NextSeq 500. Clones were called with MiXCR by TCRdb after fastp trimmed the public reads at Q25, and only in-frame beta chains were retained. Records with the same CDR3 protein are collapsed into one entry carrying the most frequent genes and DNA. The sample table shows 75,000 to 100,000 distinct CDR3 sequences, and 9.5% to 15% are seen once. Over 2% of the sample comes from the top ten. According to the study, the label for this sample's time point signals: patch test 1, 2 weeks after DPC sensitization. Read against the paper, the sample's treatment or condition label means: therapeutic diphenylcyclopropenone sensitization with weekly scalp DPC. Material: whole blood, obtained in connection with sensitization to the hapten diphenylcyclopropenone (DPC). These receptor sequences come from a woman aged 40 to 55 with alopecia areata. Some clones in this sample may be carry-over from other donors' samples.

The V gene is TRBV9, the J gene TRBJ2-7; 12 nucleotides match TRBD2. CDR3 size: 14 residues. J was trimmed by 10 bases and V by 0 bases; bases with no gene match: 5. The germline gives CDR1 SGDLS, CDR2 YYNGEE. CDR3 protein: CASSVETSGRHQYF. The CDR3 DNA is TGTGCCAGCAGCGTAGAAACTAGCGGGAGGCATCAGTACTTC.

This clonotype was seen once. The junction shows a germline mismatch at one end, possibly a read error. The chain employs TRBV12-3 or TRBV12-4 and TRBJ2-1, with 14 bases that match TRBD2. CDR3 length: 15 amino acids. CDR3 region: CAGSPGLAGVGEQFF. The CDR3 nucleotides are TGTGCCGGCAGCCCGGGACTAGCGGGAGTCGGCGAGCAGTTCTTC.

In its sample, this clonotype was seen a few times. J is TRBJ1-5 and V is TRBV29-1; D may be TRBD1 (6 bases). Germline CDR1 is SQVTM and CDR2 is ANQGSEA. The V end was cut by 5 bases, the J end by 0 bases, with 8 bases between. This CDR3 contains 13 residues. The CDR3 spells CSVRTDSNQPQHF. DNA for the CDR3: TGCAGCGTTAGGACAGATAGCAATCAGCCCCAGCATTTT.

This clonotype was found many times. V is TRBV4-1 and J is TRBJ1-6; 7 positions match TRBD1. The trim removed 0 bases at V and 7 bases at J, leaving 6 bases unmatched. The CDR3 runs to 16 residues. Germline loops: CDR1 MGHRA, CDR2 YSYEKL. The CDR3 bases are TGCGCCAGCAGCCAAGATTACGGGACAGAAAATTCACCCCTCCACTTT. Translation gives CASSQDYGTENSPLHF.

A few counts support this clonotype. The genes are TRBV29-1 and TRBJ2-3, with D possibly matching TRBD2 (6 bases). This CDR3 region has 15 residues. Deletions cut 1 base from V and 1 base from J, with 12 bases between. From germline, CDR1 is SQVTM and CDR2 ANQGSEA. CDR3 loop: CSVEATSLRTDTQYF. The DNA for the CDR3 is TGCAGCGTTGAAGCCACTAGCTTGCGCACAGATACGCAGTATTTT.

The gene calls are TRBV20-1 and TRBJ2-3; D call uncertain. V lost 6 bases and J 4 bases, leaving 14 bases between the germline ends. The CDR3 spans 13 residues. The V gene's germline CDR1 is DFQATT and CDR2 SNEGSKA (reference sequence). The CDR3 DNA sequence: TGCAGTGCCACAAGTTTAGGACCAGATACGCAGTATTTT. Encoded protein: CSATSLGPDTQYF.

The rearrangement links TRBV12-3 or TRBV12-4 to TRBJ2-7, with unresolved D. The CDR3 runs 13 residues. Trimming shortened V by 6 bases and J by 5 bases, and 14 bases separated the two germline ends. The CDR3 DNA reads as TGTGCCAGCAGAGCCGCGGACCTCAACGAGCAGTACTTC. Its protein is CASRAADLNEQYF.

This clonotype was detected only a few times. The chain employs TRBV6-5 and TRBJ1-1, with D uncertain. The CDR3 sequence is 12 residues long. Trimming left V 3 bases short and J 7 bases short, with 9 bases between. CDR1 is MNHEY and CDR2 is SVGAGI in the germline V gene. Here the CDR3 reads CASSYRAGEAFF. The CDR3 bases are TGTGCCAGCAGTTATCGGGCGGGTGAAGCTTTCTTT.

V and J are TRBV5-5 and TRBJ2-7, with D perhaps given as TRBD1 or TRBD2 (5 bases each). V lost 4 bases to trimming and J lost 0 bases, with 14 bases between them. Germline V gene lookup returns CDR1 SGHKS and CDR2 YYEKEE (reference sequence). The CDR3 contains 15 residues. As DNA, the CDR3 is TGTGCCAGCAGCCCGGGACCTTCGAGCTCCTACGAGCAGTACTTC. Amino acids: CASSPGPSSSYEQYF.

This clonotype appeared many times. The chain is built from TRBV5-1 and TRBJ1-4; tentatively, D is TRBD1 (6 bases). Germline V gene sequence: CDR1 SGHRS, CDR2 YFSETQ. V was clipped by 4 bases and J by 6 bases, with 10 bases between them. This CDR3 has 13 residues. CDR3: CASSLRTDEKLFF. The CDR3 DNA reads as TGCGCCAGCAGCCTCCGGACAGATGAAAAACTGTTTTTT. Full variable domain (remainder filled in from reference TRBV5-1 and TRBJ1-4): KAGVTQTPRYLIKTRGQQVTLSCSPISGHRSVSWYQQTPGQGLQFLFEYFSETQRNKGNFPGRFSGRQFSNSRSEMNVSTLELGDSALYLCASSLRTDEKLFFGSGTQLSVL.

J is TRBJ2-7 and V is TRBV28; D possibly corresponds to TRBD2 (6 bases). The CDR3 consists of 15 residues. Germline CDR1 MDHEN, CDR2 SYDVKM. Trimming pared 3 bases from V and 1 base from J, leaving 13 bases between. The CDR3 region is CASSFGGAGSYEQYF. DNA of the CDR3: TGTGCCAGCAGTTTCGGAGGGGCAGGGTCCTACGAGCAGTACTTC.

CDR3 DNA: TGTGCCAGCAGCTGGGATAGAAGCGGGAGCTCCTACGAGCAGTACTTC. As protein: CASSWDRSGSSYEQYF. The rearrangement uses TRBV7-9 and TRBJ2-7, with TRBD2 matching 8 bases. Germline CDR1 SEHNR, CDR2 FQNEAQ (reference sequence). The CDR3 is made up of 16 amino acids. The V segment lost 4 bases and the J segment 0 bases; nucleotides outside the gene matches: 8.

This clonotype was seen repeatedly, ten times or more. The chain is built from TRBV20-1 and TRBJ2-3; 7 bases are a match to TRBD2. This CDR3 has 13 amino acids. With V trimmed by 5 bases and J by 1 base, 3 bases remained unmatched. Germline V gene data show CDR1 as DFQATT and CDR2 as SNEGSKA (reference sequence). The CDR3 region is CSAWGGGTDTQYF. The DNA for the CDR3 is TGCAGTGCTTGGGGAGGGGGCACAGATACGCAGTATTTT.

This clonotype was detected only a few times. The chain uses TRBV6-2 or TRBV6-3 and TRBJ2-1, with a weak D call TRBD2 (6 bases). Trimming removed 0 bases at V and 0 bases at J, with 12 bases between. CDR3 length equals 17 residues. Germline CDR1 reads MNHEY; CDR2 reads SVGEGT. CDR3 bases: TGTGCCAGCAGTTACTCGAGAATGACTAGCTCCTACAATGAGCAGTTCTTC. This sequence encodes CASSYSRMTSSYNEQFF.

This chain uses TRBV29-1 with TRBJ2-1; possible D gene TRBD2, 5 bases. The V gene lost 7 bases and the J gene lost 5 bases, with 15 bases spanning the gap. Germline V gives CDR1 SQVTM, CDR2 ANQGSEA. The length of the CDR3 is 13 residues. The CDR3 here is CSGHPSGNNEQFF. The CDR3 DNA reads TGCAGCGGCCACCCCTCCGGGAACAATGAGCAGTTCTTC.

This clonotype showed up many times. V gene TRBV18 combines with J gene TRBJ2-7; D is undetermined. Trimming removed 2 bases from V and 3 bases from J, with 11 bases in between. Germline lookup yields CDR1 KGHSH and CDR2 LQKENI. This CDR3 has 14 amino acids. CDR3 sequence reads: CASSPNSWGYEQYF. In DNA, the CDR3 is TGTGCCAGCTCACCAAACTCTTGGGGCTACGAGCAGTACTTC.

This clonotype was seen at least ten times. V and J are TRBV4-3 and TRBJ2-7; 9 positions match TRBD1. The CDR3 sequence is 16 residues long. The trim removed 2 bases at V and 2 bases at J, leaving 7 bases unmatched. Germline V gene data show CDR1 as LGHNA and CDR2 as YSLEER. The chain's CDR3 is CASSQLSGTGTYEQYF. CDR3 coding DNA: TGCGCCAGCAGCCAACTATCCGGGACAGGGACCTACGAGCAGTACTTC.

A few counts support this clonotype. The chain has TRBV12-2 and TRBJ2-6. TRBV12-2 is marked as a pseudogene. The length of the CDR3 is 17 residues. The CDR3 spells CASRLKHGGSGANVLTF. CDR3 nucleotides: TGTGCAAGTCGCTTAAAACACGGCGGCTCTGGGGCCAACGTCCTGACTTTC.

Only a few counts were recorded for this clonotype. The chain carries TRBV7-8 and TRBJ2-5, with D unclear. The V gene's germline CDR1 is SGHVS and CDR2 FQNEAQ. CDR3 length: 10 amino acids. The V end was cut by 5 bases, the J end by 9 bases, with 7 bases between. CDR3 protein: CASSENAQYF. CDR3 in DNA: TGTGCCAGCAGCGAAAATGCCCAGTACTTC.

V gene TRBV2 combines with J gene TRBJ2-7; 11 bases agree with TRBD2. The CDR3 covers 14 residues. V lost 6 bases and J lost 3; bases outside the gene matches: 4. Germline CDR1 reads SNHLY; CDR2 reads FYNNEI. CDR3 sequence: CASSRLAGFYEQYF. CDR3 DNA: TGTGCCAGCAGCCGACTAGCGGGATTCTACGAGCAGTACTTC.

This clonotype has just a few counts. The V and J genes are TRBV6-2 or TRBV6-3 and TRBJ2-1; D might be TRBD1 (5 bases). The CDR3 consists of 16 residues. Germline lookup yields CDR1 MNHEY and CDR2 SVGEGT. Trimming took 5 bases from V and 0 from J, leaving 14 bases between them. This CDR3 is CASSPLGRTSYNEQFF. The DNA of the CDR3 is TGTGCCAGCAGTCCCCTGGGGCGGACCTCCTACAATGAGCAGTTCTTC.

This clonotype has a count of ten or more. This rearrangement joins TRBV10-3 to TRBJ1-1; 9 bases agree with TRBD1. This CDR3 contains 13 residues. Germline V gene sequence: CDR1 ENHRY, CDR2 SYGVKD. V lost 4 bases and J lost 6; bases outside the gene matches: 3. The CDR3 spells CAISGTGVAEAFF. The DNA of the CDR3 is TGTGCCATCAGTGGGACAGGGGTGGCTGAAGCTTTCTTT.

This clonotype occurred a few times. The rearrangement uses TRBV20-1 and TRBJ2-2, with 7 bases identical to TRBD2. With 3 bases clipped from V and 4 bases from J, the junction kept 5 bases outside the gene matches. Germline V gives CDR1 DFQATT, CDR2 SNEGSKA (reference sequence). The CDR3 length is 14 residues. The CDR3, as DNA: TGCAGTGCTAGTCGGGGGGAGACCACCGGGGAGCTGTTTTTT. This sequence encodes CSASRGETTGELFF.

CDR3 in amino acids: CASSYSRLVQETQYF. The CDR3 DNA sequence: TGTGCCAGCAGTTACTCGAGACTAGTCCAAGAGACCCAGTACTTC. The chain carries TRBV6-5 and TRBJ2-5; D is possibly TRBD2 (6 bases). Trimming left V 0 bases short and J 1 base short, with 9 bases between. This CDR3 has 15 amino acids. The germline gives CDR1 MNHEY, CDR2 SVGAGI.

This clonotype was seen a few times. This chain uses TRBV19 with TRBJ2-2, with D tentatively TRBD2 (5 bases). The CDR3 contains 15 residues. V was clipped by 2 bases and J by 4 bases, with 11 bases between them. Germline V gene lookup returns CDR1 LNHDA and CDR2 SQIVND (reference sequence). The CDR3 DNA reads TGTGCCAGTAGTATATTGGGTCGGGGCACCGGGGAGCTGTTTTTT. It yields the protein CASSILGRGTGELFF.

The CDR3 loop reads CASSFYTGELFF. CDR3 DNA sequence: TGTGCCAGCAGTTTCTACACCGGGGAGCTGTTTTTT. The chain employs TRBV6-2 or TRBV6-3 and TRBJ2-2, with D hard to call. Germline assignment: CDR1 MNHEY and CDR2 SVGEGT. The V end lost 4 bases, the J end lost 3 bases, and 3 bases lay between the germline ends. CDR3 length equals 12 residues.

This clonotype was counted only a few times. This chain joins TRBV7-3 and TRBJ2-5; D is perhaps TRBD1 or TRBD2 (5 bases each). Germline V gene lookup returns CDR1 SGHTA and CDR2 FQGTGA. The CDR3 runs 14 residues. V lost 4 bases to trimming and J lost 3 bases, with 12 bases between them. The chain's CDR3 is CASSSTGTEETQYF. The DNA for the CDR3 is TGTGCCAGCAGCTCGACCGGGACGGAAGAGACCCAGTACTTC.

In this sample, this clonotype turned up many times. Mismatch with germline at one junction end may stem from a read error. The V gene is TRBV4-2, the J gene TRBJ2-1, with 8 bases matching TRBD2. The CDR3 runs 12 residues. Germline assignment: CDR1 LGHNA and CDR2 YNFKEQ. This CDR3 is CASSQPGGSNVF. In DNA form, the CDR3 reads TGTGCCAGCAGCCAACCGGGAGGGTCCAATGTCTTC.

The chain combines TRBV12-3 or TRBV12-4 with TRBJ2-3; D call uncertain. V gave up 4 bases and J gave up 8 bases, with 13 bases separating them. This CDR3 contains 13 residues. CDR3 amino acids: CASSSLAPGTQYF. The CDR3 coding sequence is TGTGCCAGCAGTTCCCTGGCACCAGGTACGCAGTATTTT.